The 27 T cell receptor beta chains below come from one sample, sequenced in a study of chemoradiotherapy in HPV16-positive cancers. Measured with immunoSEQ multiplex PCR; TCRdb has only the in-frame clones, and not every one. Of some 2,000 clones listed, roughly 79% are singletons. The specimen comprised tumor tissue, sampled from a patient who underwent chemoradiotherapy. The receptors derive from a human donor with HPV-associated anogenital cancer.

The J gene is TRBJ1-1, the V gene TRBV9; D perhaps matches TRBD1 (5 bases). The CDR3 totals 13 residues. V shed 0 bases and J shed 6 bases, with 9 bases lying between them. From germline, CDR1 is SGDLS and CDR2 YYNGEE. This chain's CDR3 is CASSVGDRSEAFF. The CDR3 coding sequence is TGTGCCAGCAGCGTAGGAGACAGATCTGAAGCTTTCTTT.

The gene calls are TRBV27 and TRBJ2-5; tentative D call: TRBD1 (6 bases). In germline, CDR1 is MNHEY, CDR2 SMNVEV (reference sequence). Deletions cut 5 bases from V and 4 bases from J, with 11 bases between. The CDR3 spans 13 residues. CDR3 sequence (DNA): TGTGCCAGCAGTGTGGGGGCGATAGAGACCCAGTACTTC. Amino acids: CASSVGAIETQYF.

The chain recombines TRBV28 with TRBJ1-6; 12 positions match TRBD1. The CDR3 contains 19 residues. V was clipped by 6 bases and J by 6 bases; unmatched bases: 15. From germline, CDR1 is MDHEN and CDR2 SYDVKM. The CDR3 nucleotides read TGTGCCAGCAGCCGTCCGGGACAGGGGGCCTGGGGGGGTAATTCACCCCTCCACTTT. It is translated as CASSRPGQGAWGGNSPLHF.

The chain combines TRBV30 with TRBJ2-7; D tentatively fits TRBD1 or TRBD2 (6 bases each). Germline V lookup: CDR1 GTSNPN, CDR2 SVGIG (reference sequence). Trimming pared 3 bases from V and 2 bases from J, leaving 11 bases between. This CDR3 is 13 amino acids long. Here the CDR3 reads CAWRGGSTYEQYF. The DNA of the CDR3 is TGTGCCTGGAGAGGGGGGTCTACCTACGAGCAGTACTTC.

In this sample, this clone turned up once. The chain combines TRBV4-2 with TRBJ2-7, with 12 bases fitting TRBD2. In germline, CDR1 is LGHNA, CDR2 YNFKEQ. The V segment lost 0 bases and the J segment 0 bases; nucleotides outside the gene matches: 6. This CDR3 region has 18 residues. For the CDR3, the DNA is TGTGCCAGCAGCCAAGATCGGGCTAGCGGGGGGGACTCCTACGAGCAGTACTTC. Translation gives CASSQDRASGGDSYEQYF.

V is TRBV10-3 and J is TRBJ1-3, with D uncertain. Trimming took 7 bases from V and 0 from J, leaving 10 bases between them. CDR3 length equals 14 residues. Germline V CDR1 and CDR2: ENHRY, SYGVKD. DNA of the CDR3: TGTGCCATCAAAGTCTCGCGCTCTGGAAACACCATATATTTT. Translation gives CAIKVSRSGNTIYF.

The chain has TRBV28 and TRBJ1-2; 9 nucleotides agree with TRBD1. From germline, CDR1 is MDHEN and CDR2 SYDVKM. V lost 4 bases, J lost 5 bases, and 8 bases stayed unmatched. The CDR3 totals 15 residues. The CDR3 region is CASSSTGGIQYGYTF. Here the CDR3 DNA reads TGTGCCAGCAGTTCGACAGGGGGAATTCAGTATGGCTACACCTTC.

V gene TRBV28 combines with J gene TRBJ1-1, with TRBD1 matching over 9 bases. Germline lookup yields CDR1 MDHEN and CDR2 SYDVKM. The V segment lost 4 bases and the J segment 3 bases; nucleotides outside the gene matches: 6. The CDR3 covers 15 residues. For the CDR3, the DNA is TGTGCCAGCAGTTCACAGGGGGCATCGGACACTGAAGCTTTCTTT. It yields the protein CASSSQGASDTEAFF.

This chain connects TRBV19 to TRBJ2-1, with 10 nucleotides matching TRBD1. J was trimmed by 7 bases and V by 5 bases; bases with no gene match: 8. Germline V gene sequence: CDR1 LNHDA, CDR2 SQIVND (reference sequence). The CDR3 loop spans 15 amino acids. CDR3 amino acids: CASSAGTGVGNEQFF. In nucleotides, the CDR3 is TGTGCCAGTAGTGCCGGGACAGGGGTCGGGAATGAGCAGTTCTTC.

This CDR3 is CASSIFGGANVLTF. DNA of the CDR3: TGTGCCAGTAGTATTTTCGGGGGGGCCAACGTCCTGACTTTC. The rearrangement links TRBV19 to TRBJ2-6; D ambiguous. This CDR3 contains 14 residues. With 3 bases removed from V and 4 bases from J, the gap between germline ends came to 7 bases. The germline CDR1 and CDR2 sequences are LNHDA and SQIVND (reference sequence).

This chain uses TRBV5-6 with TRBJ2-3; no clear D. V lost 2 bases and J lost 4, with 14 bases in between. This CDR3 region has 15 residues. In germline, CDR1 is SGHDT, CDR2 YYEEEE. CDR3 sequence: CASSFSAAASDTQYF. DNA for the CDR3: TGTGCCAGCAGCTTTTCCGCGGCAGCATCAGATACGCAGTATTTT.

The V call is TRBV4-2, the J call TRBJ1-2; 9 positions agree with TRBD1. Germline CDR1 LGHNA, CDR2 YNFKEQ. This CDR3 spans 14 amino acids. Unmatched junction bases numbered 6, after V lost 3 bases and J lost 7 bases. The CDR3: CASSQMTGGGGYTF. CDR3 nucleotides: TGTGCCAGCAGCCAGATGACAGGGGGGGGTGGCTACACCTTC.

This chain connects TRBV6-6 to TRBJ1-4; no clear D. V lost 8 bases to trimming and J lost 0 bases, with 13 bases between them. The germline gives CDR1 MNHNY, CDR2 SVGAGI (reference sequence). The CDR3 runs to 15 residues. In DNA, the CDR3 is TGTGCCAGCTCGGCCCTCCTTCCAACTAATGAAAAACTGTTTTTT. This translates into CASSALLPTNEKLFF.

The chain combines TRBV19 with TRBJ1-1; 9 nucleotides line up with TRBD1. This CDR3 region has 14 residues. With 4 bases clipped from V and 4 bases from J, the junction kept 4 bases outside the gene matches. Per the germline V gene, CDR1 is LNHDA and CDR2 is SQIVND (reference sequence). CDR3 residues: CASSKGTGLTEAFF. CDR3 coding DNA: TGTGCCAGTAGTAAGGGGACAGGGCTCACTGAAGCTTTCTTT.

This clone appeared a few times. V and J are TRBV4-1 and TRBJ1-6, with D unclear. Trimming took off 3 bases at V and 0 bases at J, with 15 bases between the two ends. CDR3 length: 18 amino acids. Germline V gene lookup returns CDR1 MGHRA and CDR2 YSYEKL. For the CDR3, the DNA is TGCGCCAGCAGCCACCCTGGTGGATCTAGCTCCTATAATTCACCCCTCCACTTT. It translates to CASSHPGGSSSYNSPLHF.

This chain joins TRBV9 and TRBJ2-3; the D is unclear. The CDR3 is 16 residues long. V lost 4 bases and J 1 base, leaving 16 bases between the germline ends. Germline CDR1 and CDR2: SGDLS and YYNGEE. The CDR3 bases are TGTGCCAGCAGCCCCCTCTCCTACAAGGGCACAGATACGCAGTATTTT. This gives the protein CASSPLSYKGTDTQYF.

The gene calls are TRBV27 and TRBJ2-3, with D possibly being TRBD2 (6 bases). CDR3 size: 12 residues. Between the trimmed V and J ends, which lost 4 bases and 6 bases, there was a span of 8 bases. Germline V CDR1 and CDR2: MNHEY, SMNVEV (reference sequence). CDR3 residues: CASSSRGDTQYF. The DNA of the CDR3 is TGTGCCAGCAGTTCCCGGGGGGATACGCAGTATTTT.

The table lists this clone with a few counts. The chain carries TRBV27 and TRBJ2-7; 7 nucleotides line up with TRBD1. Trimming took 5 bases from V and 0 from J; bases not matched to a gene: 7. Germline V gene data show CDR1 as MNHEY and CDR2 as SMNVEV (reference sequence). This CDR3 contains 15 residues. CDR3 DNA: TGTGCCAGCAGTACGTACAGGGGATTCTCCTACGAGCAGTACTTC. Translation gives CASSTYRGFSYEQYF.

The J gene is TRBJ1-6, the V gene TRBV2; TRBD1 might be the D (6 bases). CDR1 SNHLY and CDR2 FYNNEI come from the germline V gene. The CDR3 contains 14 residues. V dropped 3 bases and J dropped 9 bases, with 12 bases sitting between them. The CDR3 loop reads CASSDAGAISPLHF. The CDR3 coding sequence is TGTGCCAGCAGTGACGCGGGGGCGATTTCACCCCTCCACTTT.

This sequence joins TRBV10-2 and TRBJ2-3; weak D call: TRBD2 (5 bases). V dropped 6 bases and J dropped 3 bases, with 13 bases sitting between them. The germline gives CDR1 WSHSY, CDR2 SAAADI. This CDR3 has 14 amino acids. The CDR3 coding sequence is TGCGCCAGCAGGAGGCGGGTTGGGACAGATACGCAGTATTTT. The encoded protein is CASRRRVGTDTQYF.

This clone was recorded a few times. The chain employs TRBV5-1 and TRBJ2-5, with TRBD2 matching over 9 bases. Germline V gene sequence: CDR1 SGHRS, CDR2 YFSETQ. The CDR3 is 15 residues long. The V segment lost 4 bases and the J segment 4 bases; nucleotides outside the gene matches: 8. As DNA, the CDR3 is TGCGCCAGCAGCGCTAGCGGGGAGCGTGGAGAGACCCAGTACTTC. The encoded protein is CASSASGERGETQYF.

The chain combines TRBV7-3 with TRBJ2-2; TRBD1 agrees at 7 bases. This CDR3 contains 15 residues. Germline V gives CDR1 SGHTA, CDR2 FQGTGA. With 6 bases clipped from V and 7 bases from J, the junction kept 11 bases outside the gene matches. The CDR3 loop reads CASSITGVAGGELFF. CDR3 nucleotides: TGTGCCAGCAGTATTACAGGGGTGGCAGGCGGGGAGCTGTTTTTT.

J is TRBJ1-2 and V is TRBV30; no firm D call. Trimming took 2 bases from V and 6 from J, leaving 16 bases between them. The CDR3 runs to 14 residues. The germline CDR1 and CDR2 sequences are GTSNPN and SVGIG (reference sequence). The CDR3 sequence is CAWSKMGREDGYTF. The CDR3 bases are TGTGCCTGGAGTAAAATGGGCAGAGAAGATGGCTACACCTTC.

This sequence joins TRBV7-9 and TRBJ2-7, with 7 nucleotides matching TRBD1. J was trimmed by 0 bases and V by 5 bases; bases with no gene match: 7. The CDR3 totals 15 residues. Germline V CDR1 and CDR2: SEHNR, FQNEAQ (reference sequence). This CDR3 is CASSANRGPSYEQYF. CDR3 coding DNA: TGTGCCAGCAGCGCTAACAGGGGCCCCTCCTACGAGCAGTACTTC. Drawing the rest from reference TRBV7-9 and TRBJ2-7, the complete variable domain is DTGVSQNPRHKITKRGQNVTFRCDPISEHNRLYWYRQTLGQGPEFLTYFQNEAQLEKSRLLSDRFSAERPKGSFSTLEIQRTEQGDSAMYLCASSANRGPSYEQYFGPGTRLTVT.

This chain uses TRBV6-1 with TRBJ2-1, with D tentatively TRBD2 (5 bases). This CDR3 comprises 13 residues. Germline V gene sequence: CDR1 MNHNS, CDR2 SASEGT. Trimming took 8 bases from V and 4 from J, leaving 12 bases between them. CDR3 sequence reads: CASVAPGYNEQFF. The DNA of the CDR3 is TGTGCCAGCGTAGCTCCGGGGTACAATGAGCAGTTCTTC.

This CDR3 reads CASSSPSGTSQPQHF. DNA of the CDR3: TGTGCCAGTTCAAGCCCCTCGGGGACGTCTCAGCCCCAGCATTTT. The chain couples TRBV19 to TRBJ1-5, with a possible D match to TRBD1 (5 bases). Germline V gene data show CDR1 as LNHDA and CDR2 as SQIVND (reference sequence). The CDR3 spans 15 residues. V was trimmed by 8 bases and J by 6 bases, leaving 20 bases between them.

This sequence joins TRBV5-8 and TRBJ1-5; D remains unclear. V lost 4 bases, J lost 7 bases, and 18 bases lay in between. CDR3 size: 15 residues. Germline V gene data show CDR1 as SGHTS and CDR2 as YDEGEE. CDR3 in DNA: TGTGCCAGCAGCCTTGGGTCCATAAGGGAGCAGCCCCAGCATTTT. Its protein is CASSLGSIREQPQHF.